This TCR beta chain was captured in a study of T cell responses to AZD1222 COVID-19 vaccine. General study points: The study sampled repertoires only after the peak T cell response. The span of vaccine-associated CD4 TCRs extended across spike, with dominance at 160-218 and 743-854. Baseline seropositivity occurred in only a handful of AZD1222 recipients.

Clones were read by immunoSEQ multiplex PCR, and TCRdb kept only the in-frame ones, dropping some. The sample shows approximately 120,000 clones, roughly 93% of them seen only once. For this clone: Its antigen is unidentified.

CDR3 length: 12 residues. V was clipped by 6 bases and J by 8 bases, with 13 bases between them. Germline V gene sequence: CDR1 KGHSH, CDR2 LQKENI. The chain is built from TRBV18 and TRBJ1-1, with a weak D call TRBD1 (5 bases). The sequencing here drew on peripheral blood, taken on day 0 of AZD1222 vaccination. This clonotype originated in an adult in good health. The CDR3 nucleotides read TGTGCCAGCTCCTCCATCCAGGGAGAAGCTTTCTTT. This sequence encodes CASSSIQGEAFF.